The rows below give T cell receptor beta chains drawn from one sample of a study of T cell responses to AZD1222 COVID-19 vaccine. Repertoires were generated with immunoSEQ multiplex PCR, while TCRdb's copy carries only in-frame clones and drops some. The repertoire holds fewer than 150,000 clones, with about 92% as singletons. Material: peripheral blood, obtained on day 0 of AZD1222 vaccination. These receptors were obtained from an adult in good health. The CDR3 runs from the conserved cysteine through the conserved F or W. D genes are given only for firm matches. Some rows have no size entry. The others give once, few or many, or a class for an expanded clone.

TRBV5-4	NA	TRBD2	18	TRBJ2-1	CASSPGLALGRSYNEQFF	TGTGCCAGCAGTCCGGGACTAGCGCTAGGCAGGTCCTACAATGAGCAGTTCTTC
TRBV4-2	NA	NA	15	TRBJ1-4	CASSQEWQGDEKLFF	TGTGCCAGCAGCCAAGAGTGGCAGGGAGATGAAAAACTGTTTTTT
TRBV5-1	NA	TRBD1	16	TRBJ2-7	CASSLQPGQGFYEQYF	TGCGCCAGCAGCCTTCAGCCAGGACAGGGCTTCTACGAGCAGTACTTC
TRBV7-3	NA	TRBD1	21	TRBJ2-6	CASSLTRTGQLALSGANVLTF	TGTGCCAGCAGCTTAACGCGGACAGGGCAGCTGGCTCTCTCTGGGGCCAACGTCCTGACTTTC
TRBV3-1/TRBV3-2	NA	NA	15	TRBJ2-5	CASSQDQGTSETQYF	TGTGCCAGCAGCCAAGATCAAGGGACGAGCGAGACCCAGTACTTC
TRBV4-1	NA	NA	14	TRBJ1-3	CASASDNSGNTIYF	TGCGCCAGCGCTAGCGACAACTCTGGAAACACCATATATTTT
TRBV6-6	NA	NA	12	TRBJ2-1	CASRDGYNEQFF	TGTGCCAGCAGAGACGGATACAATGAGCAGTTCTTC
TRBV30	NA	TRBD1	14	TRBJ1-2	CAWGSLNRGHGYTF	TGTGCCTGGGGTTCACTTAACAGGGGGCATGGCTACACCTTC
TRBV21-1	NA	NA	19	TRBJ1-4	CASSKEYVGGREGGEKLFF	TGTGCCAGCAGCAAAGAGTACGTAGGGGGCAGGGAAGGAGGGGAAAAACTGTTTTTT
TRBV27	NA	TRBD2	19	TRBJ2-2	CASRPGTSGIFANTGELFF	TGTGCCAGCAGGCCCGGGACTAGCGGGATTTTCGCGAACACCGGGGAGCTGTTTTTT
TRBV6-5	NA	NA	13	TRBJ2-7	CATQQGGSYEQYF	TGTGCCACCCAGCAGGGGGGCTCCTACGAGCAGTACTTC
TRBV7-3	NA	TRBD1	13	TRBJ1-1	CASSSYRGSEAFF	TGTGCCAGCAGCTCCTACAGGGGCTCTGAAGCTTTCTTT
TRBV4-3	NA	TRBD2	16	TRBJ2-5	CASSPQSGGGEETQYF	TGCGCCAGCAGCCCCCAGTCGGGCGGGGGTGAAGAGACCCAGTACTTC
TRBV27	NA	TRBD2	15	TRBJ2-1	CASSSEAGGYNEQFF	TGTGCCAGCAGTTCTGAAGCGGGGGGGTACAATGAGCAGTTCTTC
TRBV15	once	TRBD1	20	TRBJ2-7	CATSRGYGTGALGSSYEQYF	TGTGCCACCAGCAGAGGATACGGGACAGGGGCCTTGGGTAGCTCCTACGAGCAGTACTTC
TRBV7-3	NA	NA	16	TRBJ2-3	CASSLTSGSGTDTQYF	TGTGCCAGCAGCCTAACCTCGGGGTCCGGCACAGATACGCAGTATTTT
TRBV5-1	NA	NA	15	TRBJ2-7	CASSLEVRETYEQYF	TGCGCCAGCAGCTTGGAAGTACGGGAGACCTACGAGCAGTACTTC
TRBV30	NA	NA	12	TRBJ1-2	CAWSVGGYGYTF	TGTGCCTGGAGTGTAGGTGGCTATGGCTACACCTTC
TRBV5-1	NA	TRBD1	15	TRBJ1-1	CASSLETGTTPEAFF	TGCGCCAGCAGCTTAGAGACAGGGACCACTCCTGAAGCTTTCTTT
TRBV5-1	NA	NA	13	TRBJ2-7	CASSGGRMDEQYF	TGCGCCAGCAGCGGAGGTAGGATGGACGAGCAGTACTTC
TRBV5-4	NA	NA	13	TRBJ1-1	CASSMERITEAFF	TGTGCCAGCAGTATGGAAAGGATCACTGAAGCTTTCTTT
TRBV5-1	NA	NA	13	TRBJ2-7	CASSLGSPYEQYF	TGCGCCAGCAGCTTGGGTAGCCCCTACGAGCAGTACTTC
TRBV29-1	NA	NA	13	TRBJ1-1	CSAELALNTEAFF	TGCAGCGCCGAGCTGGCTTTGAACACTGAAGCTTTCTTT
TRBV13	NA	NA	16	TRBJ2-1	CASSCRLCGGHNEQFF	TGTGCCAGCAGCTGCCGTCTTTGCGGGGGCCACAATGAGCAGTTCTTC
TRBV7-2	NA	NA	14	TRBJ1-2	CASSPLGVYYGYTF	TGTGCCAGCAGCCCCTTAGGGGTCTACTATGGCTACACCTTC
TRBV7-8	NA	NA	15	TRBJ1-2	CASSLVGNRDGGYTF	TGTGCCAGCAGCTTAGTAGGAAACAGGGACGGGGGCTACACCTTC
TRBV6-5	NA	TRBD1	15	TRBJ1-2	CASSQGRQGFPVYTF	TGTGCCAGCAGTCAGGGGAGACAGGGCTTTCCTGTCTACACCTTC
TRBV6-5	NA	NA	14	TRBJ2-7	CASSYQTGLYEQYF	TGTGCCAGCAGTTACCAAACAGGACTCTACGAGCAGTACTTC
TRBV28	NA	TRBD2	19	TRBJ2-1	CASSLGGRGATRVSNEQFF	TGTGCCAGCAGTTTGGGTGGGCGGGGGGCCACAAGGGTTAGTAATGAGCAGTTCTTC
TRBV6-2/TRBV6-3	NA	NA	11	TRBJ1-2	CASSYRGFDTF	TGTGCCAGCAGTTACAGGGGATTTGACACCTTC